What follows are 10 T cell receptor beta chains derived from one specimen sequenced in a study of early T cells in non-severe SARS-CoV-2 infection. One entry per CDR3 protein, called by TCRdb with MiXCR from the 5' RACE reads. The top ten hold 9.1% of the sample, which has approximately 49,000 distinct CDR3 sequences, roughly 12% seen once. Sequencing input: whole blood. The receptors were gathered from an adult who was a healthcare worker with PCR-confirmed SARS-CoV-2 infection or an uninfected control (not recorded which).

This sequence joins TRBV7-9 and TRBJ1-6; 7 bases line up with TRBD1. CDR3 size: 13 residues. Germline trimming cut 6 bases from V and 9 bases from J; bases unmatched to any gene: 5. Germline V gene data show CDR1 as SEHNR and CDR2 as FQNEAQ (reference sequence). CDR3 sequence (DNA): TGTGCCAGCAGGACAGGGACCGGTTCACCCCTCCACTTT. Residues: CASRTGTGSPLHF.

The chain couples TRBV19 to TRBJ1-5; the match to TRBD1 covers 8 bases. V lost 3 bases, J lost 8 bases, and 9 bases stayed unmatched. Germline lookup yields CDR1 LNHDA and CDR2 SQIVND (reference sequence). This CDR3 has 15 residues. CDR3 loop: CASSILPAGGKPQHF. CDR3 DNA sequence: TGTGCCAGTAGTATTCTTCCCGCAGGGGGCAAGCCCCAGCATTTT.

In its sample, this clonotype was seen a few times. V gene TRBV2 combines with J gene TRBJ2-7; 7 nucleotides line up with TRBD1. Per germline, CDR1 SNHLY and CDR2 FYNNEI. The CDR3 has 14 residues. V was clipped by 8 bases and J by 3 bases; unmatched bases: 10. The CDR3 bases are TGTGCCAGCTGCATCTCGACAGGGTACTACGAGCAGTACTTC. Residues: CASCISTGYYEQYF.

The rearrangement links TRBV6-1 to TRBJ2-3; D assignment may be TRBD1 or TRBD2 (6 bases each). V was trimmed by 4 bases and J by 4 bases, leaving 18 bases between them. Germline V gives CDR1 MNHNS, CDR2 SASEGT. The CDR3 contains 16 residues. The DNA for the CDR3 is TGTGCCAGCAGTGTGACCTTAGCGAGGGGGGCAGATACGCAGTATTTT. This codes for CASSVTLARGADTQYF.

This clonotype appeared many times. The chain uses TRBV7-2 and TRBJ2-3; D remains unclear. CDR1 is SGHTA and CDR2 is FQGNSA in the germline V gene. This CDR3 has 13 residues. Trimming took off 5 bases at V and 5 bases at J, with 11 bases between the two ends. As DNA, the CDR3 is TGTGCCAGCAGCCCAGAACAGCAAGATACGCAGTATTTT. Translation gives CASSPEQQDTQYF.

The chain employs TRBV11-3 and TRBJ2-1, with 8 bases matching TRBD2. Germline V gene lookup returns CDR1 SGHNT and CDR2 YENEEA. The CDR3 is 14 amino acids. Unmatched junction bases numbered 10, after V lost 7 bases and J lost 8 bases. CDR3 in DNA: TGTGCCAGCACCCAAGCGGGAGAATCCGATGAGCAGTTCTTC. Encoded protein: CASTQAGESDEQFF. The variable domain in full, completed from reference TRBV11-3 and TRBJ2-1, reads EAGVVQSPRYKIIEKKQPVAFWCNPISGHNTLYWYLQNLGQGPELLIRYENEEAVDDSQLPKDRFSAERLKGVDSTLKIQPAELGDSAVYLCASTQAGESDEQFFGPGTRLTVL.

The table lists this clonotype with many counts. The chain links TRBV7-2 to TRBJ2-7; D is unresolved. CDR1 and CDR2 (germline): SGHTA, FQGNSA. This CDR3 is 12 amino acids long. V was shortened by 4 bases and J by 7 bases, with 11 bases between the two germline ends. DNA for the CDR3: TGTGCCAGCAGCTCAGGCCCCAGTGAGCAGTACTTC. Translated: CASSSGPSEQYF.

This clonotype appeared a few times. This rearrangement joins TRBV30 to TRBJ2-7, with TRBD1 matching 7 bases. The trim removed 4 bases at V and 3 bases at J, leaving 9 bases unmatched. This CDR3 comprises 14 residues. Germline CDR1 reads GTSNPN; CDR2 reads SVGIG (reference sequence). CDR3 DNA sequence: TGTGCCTGGAACAGGGGTTCGGGATACTACGAGCAGTACTTC. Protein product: CAWNRGSGYYEQYF.

The chain's CDR3 is CSVGPQPSTDTQYF. CDR3 DNA: TGCAGCGTTGGGCCACAGCCTTCCACAGATACGCAGTATTTT. V gene TRBV29-1 combines with J gene TRBJ2-3; D is unclear. V was pared by 4 bases and J by 2 bases, with 13 bases between. CDR1 and CDR2 (germline): SQVTM, ANQGSEA. This CDR3 is built from 14 residues.

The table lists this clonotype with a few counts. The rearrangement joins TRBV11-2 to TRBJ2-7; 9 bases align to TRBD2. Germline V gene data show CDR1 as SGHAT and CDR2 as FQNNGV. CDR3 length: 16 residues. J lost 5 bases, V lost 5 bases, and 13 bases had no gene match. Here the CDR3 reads CASSGRLAAYTDEQYF. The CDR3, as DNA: TGTGCCAGCAGCGGAAGACTAGCGGCGTATACAGACGAGCAGTACTTC.